The next 22 T cell receptor beta chains were all read from a single sample in a study of T cell responses to AZD1222 COVID-19 vaccine. Repertoires were generated with immunoSEQ multiplex PCR, while TCRdb's copy carries only in-frame clones and drops some. This table holds 160,000 or so clones, around 90% found once. This material consisted of peripheral blood, taken on day 0 of AZD1222 vaccination. These receptors all come from an adult in good health.

The CDR3 nucleotides read TGCGCCAGCAGCTTGGCCACTAGCGGTACGCAGTATTTT. Its translation is CASSLATSGTQYF. The chain recombines TRBV5-1 with TRBJ2-3; 8 positions agree with TRBD2. After removal of 0 bases from V and 8 bases from J, the junction contained 2 bases not matched to a gene. CDR3 length: 13 amino acids. The germline V gene encodes CDR1 SGHRS and CDR2 YFSETQ.

This clone was picked up a small number of times. This chain links TRBV25-1 with TRBJ2-7, with 12 bases lining up with TRBD1. This CDR3 has 13 amino acids. CDR1 and CDR2 from the germline V gene are MGHDK and SYGVNS. Trimming removed 7 bases from V and 5 bases from J; junction bases left unmatched: 3. The CDR3 loop is CASKGTGGNEQYF. In DNA form, the CDR3 reads TGTGCCAGCAAGGGGACAGGGGGCAACGAGCAGTACTTC.

The J gene is TRBJ1-6, the V gene TRBV30; 8 bases match TRBD1. CDR3 size: 15 residues. The germline V gene encodes CDR1 GTSNPN and CDR2 SVGIG (reference sequence). Trimming removed 4 bases from V and 1 base from J; junction bases left unmatched: 3. For the CDR3, the DNA is TGTGCCTGGACAGGGGGCGCGTCCTATAATTCACCCCTCCACTTT. As protein: CAWTGGASYNSPLHF.

This clone appeared once. This chain connects TRBV7-9 to TRBJ1-3; weak D call: TRBD1 (5 bases). The V and J ends lost 1 base and 0 bases respectively, with 7 bases between them. CDR3 length: 15 amino acids. Germline CDR1 and CDR2: SEHNR and FQNEAQ (reference sequence). The CDR3 here is CASSLEGSSGNTIYF. Written as DNA, the CDR3 is TGTGCCAGCAGCTTAGAGGGGAGCTCTGGAAACACCATATATTTT.

This clone has only a few counts. V and J are TRBV2 and TRBJ2-2, with 8 bases aligning to TRBD2. This CDR3 contains 15 residues. Trimming removed 4 bases from V and 1 base from J; junction bases left unmatched: 2. Germline CDR1 reads SNHLY; CDR2 reads FYNNEI. DNA for the CDR3: TGTGCCAGCAGTGGCGGGGGGAGGAACACCGGGGAGCTGTTTTTT. As protein: CASSGGGRNTGELFF. Full variable domain (remainder filled in from reference TRBV2 and TRBJ2-2): EPEVTQTPSHQVTQMGQEVILRCVPISNHLYFYWYRQILGQKVEFLVSFYNNEISEKSEIFDDQFSVERPDGSNFTLKIRSTKLEDSAMYFCASSGGGRNTGELFFGEGSRLTVL.

The chain uses TRBV6-6 and TRBJ1-1; D gene uncertain. Germline values: CDR1 MNHNY, CDR2 SVGAGI (reference sequence). CDR3 length: 14 residues. Between the trimmed V and J ends, which lost 7 bases and 1 base, there was a span of 13 bases. In DNA, the CDR3 is TGTGCCAGCATTAATTTGGGCAGGAACACTGAAGCTTTCTTT. Amino acid sequence: CASINLGRNTEAFF.

This clone was observed a few times. The gene calls are TRBV5-1 and TRBJ1-2; D gene unclear. Germline values: CDR1 SGHRS, CDR2 YFSETQ. The V and J ends lost 0 bases and 2 bases respectively, with 5 bases between them. The CDR3 sequence is 13 residues long. CDR3 loop: CASSLAGNYGYTF. CDR3 DNA sequence: TGCGCCAGCAGCTTGGCAGGAAACTATGGCTACACCTTC. The full variable domain, with the rest looked up from reference TRBV5-1 and TRBJ1-2, is KAGVTQTPRYLIKTRGQQVTLSCSPISGHRSVSWYQQTPGQGLQFLFEYFSETQRNKGNFPGRFSGRQFSNSRSEMNVSTLELGDSALYLCASSLAGNYGYTFGSGTRLTVV.

The chain has TRBV7-3 and TRBJ1-1, with D perhaps TRBD1 (5 bases). Trimming took 5 bases from V and 3 from J, leaving 22 bases between them. Per germline, CDR1 SGHTA and CDR2 FQGTGA. The CDR3 has 17 amino acids. The CDR3 region has the DNA TGTGCCAGCAGCCCGCAGGGCTTAATTACGAAAGACACTGAAGCTTTCTTT. Protein sequence: CASSPQGLITKDTEAFF.

The gene calls are TRBV19 and TRBJ1-5; D might be TRBD1 (5 bases). Trimming stripped 7 bases from V and 7 bases from J, with 14 bases between. Germline V gene lookup returns CDR1 LNHDA and CDR2 SQIVND (reference sequence). The length of the CDR3 is 13 residues. The CDR3: CASKGQGEQPQHF. The CDR3, as DNA: TGTGCCAGTAAGGGGCAGGGTGAGCAGCCCCAGCATTTT. Full variable domain (missing parts from reference TRBV19 and TRBJ1-5): DGGITQSPKYLFRKEGQNVTLSCEQNLNHDAMYWYRQDPGQGLRLIYYSQIVNDFQKGDIAEGYSVSREKKESFPLTVTSAQKNPTAFYLCASKGQGEQPQHFGDGTRLSIL.

This chain uses TRBV7-8 with TRBJ1-1; possibly TRBD1 for D (5 bases). Trimming took 1 base from V and 1 from J, leaving 7 bases between them. Per the germline V gene, CDR1 is SGHVS and CDR2 is FQNEAQ. This CDR3 contains 14 residues. CDR3 residues: CASSLGTPNTEAFF. CDR3 nucleotides: TGTGCCAGCAGCTTAGGGACACCGAACACTGAAGCTTTCTTT.

A single count supports this clone. V gene TRBV11-2 combines with J gene TRBJ2-3; 16 bases are a match to TRBD2. CDR1 and CDR2 from the germline V gene are SGHAT and FQNNGV. CDR3 size: 20 residues. J was trimmed by 8 bases and V by 0 bases; bases with no gene match: 14. CDR3 amino acids: CASSLDGTSGGARVFGTQYF. Here the CDR3 DNA reads TGTGCCAGCAGCTTAGATGGGACTAGCGGGGGGGCTAGAGTGTTTGGTACGCAGTATTTT. The entire variable domain, with the rest obtained from reference TRBV11-2 and TRBJ2-3, is as follows: EAGVAQSPRYKIIEKRQSVAFWCNPISGHATLYWYQQILGQGPKLLIQFQNNGVVDDSQLPKDRFSAERLKGVDSTLKIQPAKLEDSAVYLCASSLDGTSGGARVFGTQYFGPGTRLTVL.

This clone was recorded many times. Other DNA sequences in the same sample also yield this CDR3. This sequence joins TRBV12-3 or TRBV12-4 and TRBJ1-2, with no clear D. The V end was cut by 1 base, the J end by 0 bases, with 3 bases between. The CDR3 has 13 amino acids. CDR3 sequence: CASSLGANYGYTF. DNA of the CDR3: TGTGCCAGCAGTTTAGGAGCTAACTATGGCTACACCTTC.

The chain employs TRBV28 and TRBJ1-2, with D hard to call. Germline V gene sequence: CDR1 MDHEN, CDR2 SYDVKM. The CDR3 has 15 residues. The V end lost 6 bases, the J end lost 1 base, and 15 bases lay between the germline ends. CDR3 nucleotides: TGTGCCAGCAGCCCAGACGGGGTGGGTAACTATGGCTACACCTTC. Translated: CASSPDGVGNYGYTF.

V gene TRBV29-1 combines with J gene TRBJ2-2, with D hard to call. CDR3 size: 11 residues. The germline CDR1 and CDR2 sequences are SQVTM and ANQGSEA. The germline V and J ends were trimmed by 6 bases and 8 bases, with 10 bases remaining between them. The DNA for the CDR3 is TGCAGCGTGAAATTAATGGGGGAGCTGTTTTTT. Its protein product is CSVKLMGELFF.

The V and J genes are TRBV5-1 and TRBJ1-1; D remains unclear. This CDR3 spans 13 amino acids. The germline V gene encodes CDR1 SGHRS and CDR2 YFSETQ. Trimming removed 0 bases at V and 1 base at J, with 4 bases between. CDR3 residues: CASSLERNTEAFF. As DNA, the CDR3 is TGCGCCAGCAGCTTGGAGCGGAACACTGAAGCTTTCTTT.

The chain uses TRBV7-2 and TRBJ1-5, with 7 bases aligning to TRBD1. This CDR3 region has 15 residues. Germline values: CDR1 SGHTA, CDR2 FQGNSA. V lost 5 bases and J lost 0; bases outside the gene matches: 4. The CDR3 sequence is CASSQGQSSNQPQHF. The CDR3 nucleotides are TGTGCCAGCAGCCAGGGACAGAGTAGCAATCAGCCCCAGCATTTT.

V and J are TRBV5-5 and TRBJ1-4, with unresolved D. V lost 2 bases and J lost 8, with 16 bases in between. CDR3 length: 15 residues. CDR1 and CDR2 from the germline V gene are SGHKS and YYEKEE (reference sequence). CDR3 coding DNA: TGTGCCAGCAGCTTTCCCCACACGGCTGAAGAAAAACTGTTTTTT. It is translated as CASSFPHTAEEKLFF.

The rearrangement joins TRBV5-3 to TRBJ1-1; a possible D gene is TRBD1 (6 bases). TRBV5-3 is an open reading frame whose function is uncertain. V gave up 4 bases and J gave up 1 base, with 26 bases separating them. The CDR3 runs to 19 residues. CDR3 region: CARSRPDGGRGFTNTEAFF. Written as DNA, the CDR3 is TGTGCCAGAAGCCGACCCGATGGGGGGCGGGGGTTTACGAACACTGAAGCTTTCTTT.

This sequence joins TRBV7-3 and TRBJ2-6; D remains unclear. CDR3 length: 17 residues. The V and J ends lost 2 bases and 0 bases respectively, with 11 bases between them. The germline V gene encodes CDR1 SGHTA and CDR2 FQGTGA. CDR3 in amino acids: CASSLRTQSSGANVLTF. For the CDR3, the DNA is TGTGCCAGCAGCTTACGAACCCAGAGCTCTGGGGCCAACGTCCTGACTTTC.

The chain has TRBV20-1 and TRBJ2-1; no clear D gene. CDR1 DFQATT and CDR2 SNEGSKA come from the germline V gene (reference sequence). The CDR3 is made up of 11 amino acids. V was trimmed by 2 bases and J by 3 bases, leaving 2 bases between them. CDR3 protein: CSARNYNEQFF. DNA for the CDR3: TGCAGTGCTAGAAACTACAATGAGCAGTTCTTC.

The V and J genes are TRBV19 and TRBJ2-1, with 11 bases lining up with TRBD2. V lost 5 bases to trimming and J lost 7 bases; unmatched junction nucleotides: 7. Germline CDR1 LNHDA, CDR2 SQIVND (reference sequence). CDR3 length equals 15 residues. CDR3 region: CASSSLAGGLNEQFF. CDR3 sequence (DNA): TGTGCCAGTAGTTCCCTAGCGGGGGGCCTTAATGAGCAGTTCTTC.

The chain combines TRBV5-5 with TRBJ1-2; TRBD1 might be the D (5 bases). In germline, CDR1 is SGHKS, CDR2 YYEKEE (reference sequence). V shed 4 bases and J shed 3 bases, with 10 bases lying between them. There are 13 residues in the CDR3. As DNA, the CDR3 is TGTGCCAGCAGCACACAGGAGGACTATGGCTACACCTTC. Protein product: CASSTQEDYGYTF.